The sample holds a few counts of the clone carrying this T cell receptor beta chain. Its antigen is not identified. The record originates from a study of CD8 T cells in ankylosing spondylitis. General study points: In the blood and synovial fluid of reactive arthritis, some motif variants had been previously reported. Disease-linked clones bore a CD8+ phenotype, appearing relatively rarely in peripheral blood. A TCR beta motif made of roughly eight highly homologous variants seemed typical of ankylosing spondylitis blood.

Quantitative 5'-RACE with molecular barcodes was used to make the TCR beta libraries. In TCRdb, the 5' RACE reads were re-called with MiXCR into one record per CDR3 protein. The profile shows more than 100,000 distinct CDR3 sequences, 17% of them singletons. The source is a male donor with ankylosing spondylitis. The sequencing sample was made of blood, either unsorted or a sorted T cell fraction (not recorded which).

In nucleotides, the CDR3 is TGTGCCAGCAGTCCCGATACCCCGGGCAATCAGCCCCAGCATTTT. It translates to CASSPDTPGNQPQHF. The V call is TRBV6-1, the J call TRBJ1-5; D ambiguous. Germline lookup yields CDR1 MNHNS and CDR2 SASEGT. V lost 5 bases to trimming and J lost 2 bases, with 13 bases between them. The CDR3 runs 15 residues.